Given below is one TCR beta chain in context. Use of 60 Vbeta and 13 Jbeta primers characterized the PCR. Libraries were prepared by immunoSEQ multiplex PCR; TCRdb keeps only in-frame clonotypes and omits some of them. The data show around 130,000 clones, with less than 85% seen just once and 1% held by the top ten. The data stem from a study of cytomegalovirus exposure and HLA in healthy donors. The CDR3 is 16 residues long. CDR1 and CDR2 from the germline V gene are SGHTA and FQGNSA. Trimming took 0 bases from V and 3 from J; bases not matched to a gene: 2. Material: PBMCs. The TCR sequence derives from a man aged 35 to 55 in good health and CMV-seronegative. This chain uses TRBV7-2 with TRBJ2-7, with 13 bases identical to TRBD2. CDR3: CASSLAGTSGIYEQYF. As DNA, the CDR3 is TGTGCCAGCAGCTTAGCGGGGACTAGCGGGATCTACGAGCAGTACTTC.